Following are 15 T cell receptor beta chains from one sample sequenced in a study of technical replicates of blood from a handful of donors. TCRdb's copy holds only in-frame clones and misses some; the assay was immunoSEQ multiplex PCR. This table holds roughly 87,000 clones, roughly 90% found once. Sequenced: T cells isolated from PBMCs. The receptors were sampled from a human donor in good health.

This chain joins TRBV27 and TRBJ2-5, with 8 bases that match TRBD2. In germline, CDR1 is MNHEY, CDR2 SMNVEV (reference sequence). CDR3 length: 17 amino acids. The V gene end was trimmed by 7 bases and the J gene end by 0 bases; junction bases not matched to a gene: 13. CDR3 residues: CASIRDGGASHQETQYF. In DNA form, the CDR3 reads TGTGCCAGCATTAGGGACGGGGGGGCTAGTCACCAAGAGACCCAGTACTTC.

The V and J genes are TRBV7-3 and TRBJ2-1; no firm D call. Germline assignment: CDR1 SGHTA and CDR2 FQGTGA. With 6 bases removed from V and 6 bases from J, the gap between germline ends came to 18 bases. This CDR3 contains 15 residues. Here the CDR3 reads CASSKAPGPSNEQFF. The DNA of the CDR3 is TGTGCCAGCAGTAAAGCACCTGGTCCAAGCAATGAGCAGTTCTTC.

This clone was recorded once. The chain uses TRBV30 and TRBJ2-3, with TRBD2 identical over 15 bases. The CDR3 consists of 17 residues. J lost 0 bases, V lost 7 bases, and 8 bases had no gene match. Per the germline V gene, CDR1 is GTSNPN and CDR2 is SVGIG (reference sequence). In nucleotides, the CDR3 is TGTGCCTTCGCGACGGGACTAGCGGGAGGTAGCACAGATACGCAGTATTTT. Amino acid sequence: CAFATGLAGGSTDTQYF.

The chain uses TRBV6-5 and TRBJ1-1; D gene ambiguous. The length of the CDR3 is 14 residues. V shed 2 bases and J shed 6 bases, with 13 bases lying between them. CDR1 MNHEY and CDR2 SVGAGI come from the germline V gene. This chain's CDR3 is CASSYGVRGSEAFF. The CDR3 DNA reads TGTGCCAGCAGTTACGGGGTCCGGGGATCTGAAGCTTTCTTT.

The chain recombines TRBV7-9 with TRBJ1-1, with TRBD1 identical over 7 bases. CDR3 length: 15 residues. Germline CDR1 and CDR2: SEHNR and FQNEAQ (reference sequence). V dropped 6 bases and J dropped 0; count of bases not matched to a gene: 7. This chain's CDR3 is CASRVTGQLNTEAFF. The DNA for the CDR3 is TGTGCCAGCAGAGTCACGGGACAGTTGAACACTGAAGCTTTCTTT.

The V call is TRBV19, the J call TRBJ1-5; no firm D call. Germline V lookup: CDR1 LNHDA, CDR2 SQIVND (reference sequence). The CDR3 totals 13 residues. V lost 5 bases to trimming and J lost 2 bases, with 7 bases between them. Written as DNA, the CDR3 is TGTGCCAGTAGTCCCAATGGCAATCAGCCCCAGCATTTT. Translating gives CASSPNGNQPQHF.

V is TRBV25-1 and J is TRBJ2-5; D is possibly TRBD2 (6 bases). The germline V gene has CDR1 MGHDK and CDR2 SYGVNS. V was shortened by 2 bases and J by 2 bases, with 12 bases between the two germline ends. The CDR3 extends over 15 amino acids. CDR3 region: CASSEGGSWQETQYF. The DNA for the CDR3 is TGTGCCAGCAGTGAAGGGGGGTCGTGGCAAGAGACCCAGTACTTC.

The count of this clone is one. The chain is built from TRBV9 and TRBJ1-5; the match to TRBD1 covers 7 bases. CDR3 length: 14 amino acids. CDR1 and CDR2 from the germline V gene are SGDLS and YYNGEE. The V and J ends lost 4 bases and 3 bases, in that order; junction bases with no gene match: 4. The CDR3 sequence is CASSPGTVNQPQHF. CDR3 DNA: TGTGCCAGCAGCCCCGGGACAGTCAATCAGCCCCAGCATTTT.

The J gene is TRBJ2-1, the V gene TRBV29-1; 13 bases are a match to TRBD2. CDR1 and CDR2 (germline): SQVTM, ANQGSEA. The CDR3 extends over 19 amino acids. V was pared by 4 bases and J by 7 bases, with 19 bases of the junction left unmatched. CDR3 loop: CSVGFPGLAGHGLWNEQFF. The DNA for the CDR3 is TGCAGCGTTGGATTTCCGGGACTAGCGGGGCACGGATTGTGGAATGAGCAGTTCTTC.

The rearrangement joins TRBV15 to TRBJ2-7; tentative D call: TRBD1 (5 bases). Trimming removed 8 bases at V and 3 bases at J, with 14 bases between. Germline CDR1 LNHNV, CDR2 YYDKDF (reference sequence). The CDR3 loop spans 13 amino acids. Written as DNA, the CDR3 is TGTGCCACCCAAGGGGAACTTAGCTACGAGCAGTACTTC. Translation: CATQGELSYEQYF.

The chain couples TRBV28 to TRBJ1-2; TRBD1 is a possible D gene (5 bases). V dropped 5 bases and J dropped 0 bases, with 7 bases sitting between them. The CDR3 sequence is 13 residues long. Germline lookup yields CDR1 MDHEN and CDR2 SYDVKM. CDR3 in DNA: TGTGCCAGCAGTCCAGGGACTAACTATGGCTACACCTTC. This translates into CASSPGTNYGYTF.

The chain links TRBV9 to TRBJ1-5; D uncertain. Trimming removed 0 bases from V and 5 bases from J, with 3 bases in between. Germline V gene sequence: CDR1 SGDLS, CDR2 YYNGEE. CDR3 length: 12 amino acids. The CDR3 DNA sequence: TGTGCCAGCAGCGTAGGAGATCAGCCCCAGCATTTT. It codes for CASSVGDQPQHF.

The chain links TRBV28 to TRBJ2-3, with TRBD2 matching 10 bases. Germline loops: CDR1 MDHEN, CDR2 SYDVKM. This CDR3 is built from 16 residues. The J segment lost 6 bases and the V segment lost 2 bases, leaving 8 bases of the junction unmatched. The CDR3 sequence is CASSLVTSGIGDTQYF. The CDR3, as DNA: TGTGCCAGCAGTTTAGTTACTAGCGGGATTGGGGATACGCAGTATTTT.

V usage is TRBV19 and J usage is TRBJ2-7, with D possibly TRBD2 on 6 matching bases. The length of the CDR3 is 15 residues. The germline CDR1 and CDR2 sequences are LNHDA and SQIVND (reference sequence). Between the trimmed V and J ends, which lost 4 bases and 5 bases, there was a span of 18 bases. In nucleotides, the CDR3 is TGTGCCAGTAGTAACCTTTGGGACTCTACCAACGAGCAGTACTTC. Translated: CASSNLWDSTNEQYF.

The chain carries TRBV11-2 and TRBJ2-7, with a tentative D call TRBD2 (5 bases). V was trimmed by 2 bases and J by 4 bases, leaving 9 bases between them. CDR3 length equals 13 residues. Germline V gives CDR1 SGHAT, CDR2 FQNNGV. CDR3 in amino acids: CASSLTSSYEQYF. CDR3 DNA: TGTGCCAGCAGCTTAACTAGTTCTTACGAGCAGTACTTC.